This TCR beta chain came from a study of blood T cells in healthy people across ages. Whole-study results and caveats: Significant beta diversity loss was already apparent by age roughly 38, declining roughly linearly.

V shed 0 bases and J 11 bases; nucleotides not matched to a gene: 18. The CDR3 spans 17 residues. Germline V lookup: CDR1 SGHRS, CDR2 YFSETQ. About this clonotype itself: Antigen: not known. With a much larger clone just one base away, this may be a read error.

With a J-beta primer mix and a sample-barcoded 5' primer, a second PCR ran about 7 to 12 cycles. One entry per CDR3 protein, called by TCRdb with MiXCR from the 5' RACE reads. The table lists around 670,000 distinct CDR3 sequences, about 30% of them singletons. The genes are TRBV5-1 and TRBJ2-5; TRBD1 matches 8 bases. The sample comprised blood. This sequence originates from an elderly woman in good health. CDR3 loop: CASSLVLPTGASNEQYF. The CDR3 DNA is TGCGCCAGCAGCTTGGTTCTCCCGACAGGGGCAAGCAATGAGCAGTACTTC. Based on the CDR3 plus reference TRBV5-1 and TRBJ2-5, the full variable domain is KAGVTQTPRYLIKTRGQQVTLSCSPISGHRSVSWYQQTPGQGLQFLFEYFSETQRNKGNFPGRFSGRQFSNSRSEMNVSTLELGDSALYLCASSLVLPTGASNEQYFGPGTRLLVL.